Only a few counts were recorded for the clone carrying this T cell receptor beta chain. These data originate in a study of T-cell memory formation after mild COVID-19. TCR alpha and TCR beta cDNA libraries carrying sample barcodes and UMIs were produced by 5'RACE using constant-segment primers. TCRdb called the 5' RACE reads again in MiXCR, with one record for every CDR3 protein. The profile shows approximately 210,000 distinct CDR3 sequences, approximately 10% of them singletons. The germline V gene encodes CDR1 SGHRS and CDR2 YFSETQ. V was pared by 0 bases and J by 1 base, with 10 bases between. The CDR3 length is 15 residues.

Material: PBMCs or a T cell subset sorted from them (not recorded which). This TCR derives from a man aged 18 to 29 who had mild COVID-19 (a few samples of this study predate the infection). Cell type and time point are not known. J is TRBJ2-5 and V is TRBV5-1, with D perhaps TRBD1 or TRBD2 (5 bases each). The DNA for the CDR3 is TGCGCCAGCAGCTTGGAAATGAGGGGCCAAGAGACCCAGTACTTC. Protein product: CASSLEMRGQETQYF.